This entry describes one T cell receptor (beta chain). Its specificity is unknown. This entry comes from a study of CD8 T cell repertoires and HIV-1 epitope variants. Survey-depth immunoSEQ sequencing covered TCR beta CDR3 regions. Profiled with immunoSEQ multiplex PCR; TCRdb holds only in-frame clones, not every one. The table has thousands of clones, 55% to 70% seen once. The ends lost 5 bases at V and 5 bases at J; junction bases unmatched: 6. Germline values: CDR1 LNHDA, CDR2 SQIVND (reference sequence). This CDR3 has 14 amino acids. General study points: Beta chains alone show antigen proliferation, not cytokine profile or function. About five clonotypes recognized Nef KF9, one HW9, none TAALDMSHF.

The TCR originated in a male donor with HIV. The chain recombines TRBV19 with TRBJ2-7, with 10 bases fitting TRBD1. The sample taken for sequencing was cultured CD8+ T cells derived from PBMCs. The CDR3, as DNA: TGTGCCAGTAGTTGGGGACAGGGGAGGAACGAGCAGTACTTC. This sequence encodes CASSWGQGRNEQYF.